Below, 24 T cell receptor beta chains from the same sample are listed, as sequenced in a study of T cells after yellow fever vaccination. Each CDR3 protein is one row after TCRdb ran MiXCR on the 5' RACE reads. In the table there are over 120,000 distinct CDR3 sequences, 6.6% of which are singletons. The sample consisted of CD4+ T cells sorted from PBMCs, taken 10 days after the yellow fever booster vaccination. The source is a young man who received the YFV17D yellow fever vaccine.

The rearrangement joins TRBV5-1 to TRBJ2-7; 8 bases map to TRBD1. Trimming took 4 bases from V and 7 from J; bases not matched to a gene: 13. The germline V gene encodes CDR1 SGHRS and CDR2 YFSETQ. There are 15 residues in the CDR3. The CDR3 here is CASSTRTGKEEEQYF. Here the CDR3 DNA reads TGCGCCAGCAGCACCCGGACAGGGAAAGAGGAAGAGCAGTACTTC.

V gene TRBV13 combines with J gene TRBJ1-4; D remains unclear. CDR1 is PRHDT and CDR2 is FYEKMQ in the germline V gene (reference sequence). The length of the CDR3 is 14 residues. The ends were cut back, 3 bases at V and 5 bases at J, with 10 bases in the middle. CDR3 DNA: TGTGCCAGCAGCTTCCGAGACAAGAATGAAAAACTGTTTTTT. It translates to CASSFRDKNEKLFF.

This clonotype was detected ten times or more. The genes are TRBV28 and TRBJ1-4; 8 nucleotides match TRBD1. CDR1 and CDR2 from the germline V gene are MDHEN and SYDVKM. J was trimmed by 10 bases and V by 6 bases; bases with no gene match: 10. There are 14 residues in the CDR3. The CDR3 loop is CASRIPGGSGKLFF. The CDR3 nucleotides are TGTGCCAGCAGGATCCCAGGGGGCAGTGGAAAACTGTTTTTT.

This clonotype was found many times. The rearrangement links TRBV15 to TRBJ2-7, with TRBD1 as a possible D gene (6 bases). The V and J ends lost 2 bases and 0 bases respectively, with 17 bases between them. Germline CDR1 LNHNV, CDR2 YYDKDF (reference sequence). This CDR3 has 17 amino acids. The CDR3 loop is CATSRSMDRKTSYEQYF. As DNA, the CDR3 is TGTGCCACCAGCAGAAGTATGGACAGAAAAACCTCCTACGAGCAGTACTTC.

This clonotype was picked up many times. The rearrangement links TRBV24-1 to TRBJ2-1; 8 positions match TRBD1. Looked up from germline, CDR1 is KGHDR and CDR2 is SFDVKD. This CDR3 has 13 residues. The J segment lost 8 bases and the V segment lost 7 bases, leaving 6 bases of the junction unmatched. CDR3 in amino acids: CATRDRGGDEQFF. The CDR3 DNA follows: TGTGCCACCAGAGACAGGGGTGGGGATGAGCAGTTCTTC.

This clonotype showed up many times. J is TRBJ1-3 and V is TRBV5-6; D remains ambiguous. The CDR3 length is 17 residues. The germline V gene has CDR1 SGHDT and CDR2 YYEEEE. V was shortened by 0 bases and J by 0 bases, with 13 bases between the two germline ends. The CDR3 DNA sequence: TGTGCCAGCAGCTTGGCCAGTGGACGGCCCTCTGGAAACACCATATATTTT. This codes for CASSLASGRPSGNTIYF.

This clonotype was found a few times. This chain uses TRBV7-2 with TRBJ2-3; maybe TRBD2 (6 bases). V lost 5 bases to trimming and J lost 2 bases, with 11 bases between them. The V gene's germline CDR1 is SGHTA and CDR2 FQGNSA. The CDR3 has 14 amino acids. The CDR3 nucleotides read TGTGCCAGCAGCATGGGACTGTCCACAGATACGCAGTATTTT. Translation: CASSMGLSTDTQYF.

This clonotype was seen ten or more times. V usage is TRBV12-3 or TRBV12-4 and J usage is TRBJ2-2; unclear D gene. Between the trimmed V and J ends, which lost 5 bases and 0 bases, there was a span of 7 bases. The CDR3 has 14 amino acids. Written as DNA, the CDR3 is TGTGCCAGCAGTCCTCCGTCGAACACCGGGGAGCTGTTTTTT. Protein sequence: CASSPPSNTGELFF.

This clonotype was recorded at least ten times. V is TRBV6-5 and J is TRBJ2-7; D is uncertain. Germline CDR1 MNHEY, CDR2 SVGAGI. This CDR3 contains 16 residues. Trimming removed 5 bases from V and 4 bases from J, with 21 bases in between. The CDR3 protein is CASSLEARMTAYEQYF. CDR3 nucleotides: TGTGCCAGCAGTCTCGAGGCCAGAATGACCGCGTACGAGCAGTACTTC.

This clonotype was seen repeatedly, ten times or more. The chain has TRBV7-2 and TRBJ2-2; D not certain. The germline V gene has CDR1 SGHTA and CDR2 FQGNSA. This CDR3 region has 15 residues. V lost 0 bases, J lost 4 bases, and 9 bases lay in between. CDR3 sequence reads: CASSLAGTPTGELFF. The CDR3 DNA sequence: TGTGCCAGCAGCTTAGCTGGTACGCCCACCGGGGAGCTGTTTTTT.

The chain couples TRBV12-3 or TRBV12-4 to TRBJ2-6; TRBD2 might be the D (5 bases). V lost 11 bases, J lost 3 bases, and 23 bases lay in between. This CDR3 spans 17 amino acids. CDR3 protein: CACSELRGTIGANVLTF. Here the CDR3 DNA reads TGTGCCTGCTCAGAGCTACGGGGAACAATTGGGGCCAACGTCCTGACTTTC.

This clonotype came up many times. The chain couples TRBV7-2 to TRBJ1-2; D remains unclear. Trimming took 1 base from V and 2 from J, leaving 8 bases between them. From germline, CDR1 is SGHTA and CDR2 FQGNSA. The CDR3 is 14 amino acids. The DNA of the CDR3 is TGTGCCAGCAGCTTAGATCGAAGGAACTATGGCTACACCTTC. Its protein is CASSLDRRNYGYTF.

This clonotype was counted only a few times. The chain combines TRBV5-1 with TRBJ2-7; D uncertain. Per germline, CDR1 SGHRS and CDR2 YFSETQ. V dropped 0 bases and J dropped 4 bases, with 8 bases sitting between them. This CDR3 has 13 residues. For the CDR3, the DNA is TGCGCCAGCAGCTTGGGCACTGAGTACGAGCAGTACTTC. Residues: CASSLGTEYEQYF. Together with reference TRBV5-1 and TRBJ2-7, the CDR3 gives the full variable domain: KAGVTQTPRYLIKTRGQQVTLSCSPISGHRSVSWYQQTPGQGLQFLFEYFSETQRNKGNFPGRFSGRQFSNSRSEMNVSTLELGDSALYLCASSLGTEYEQYFGPGTRLTVT.

There are a few counts of this clonotype. The V gene is TRBV20-1, the J gene TRBJ2-3; 13 positions agree with TRBD2. This CDR3 has 17 amino acids. Germline CDR1 and CDR2: DFQATT and SNEGSKA (reference sequence). V was pared by 4 bases and J by 1 base, with 8 bases of the junction left unmatched. The CDR3 DNA is TGCAGTGCTACGAGCCGCGGGACTAGCGGGGGCACAGATACGCAGTATTTT. Translating it yields CSATSRGTSGGTDTQYF.

At least ten counts were recorded for this clonotype. This rearrangement joins TRBV28 to TRBJ2-6, with a tentative D call TRBD2 (5 bases). Trimming removed 0 bases at V and 2 bases at J, with 5 bases between. The CDR3 consists of 15 residues. Germline V gene sequence: CDR1 MDHEN, CDR2 SYDVKM. CDR3 sequence: CASSLWRAGANVLTF. DNA of the CDR3: TGTGCCAGCAGTTTATGGAGGGCTGGGGCCAACGTCCTGACTTTC.

This clonotype has a count of ten or more. J is TRBJ2-1 and V is TRBV20-1; a weak D match, TRBD2 (5 bases). The germline gives CDR1 DFQATT, CDR2 SNEGSKA (reference sequence). V was trimmed by 3 bases and J by 0 bases, leaving 9 bases between them. This CDR3 has 14 residues. CDR3 region: CSASGVSSYNEQFF. DNA for the CDR3: TGCAGTGCTAGCGGGGTCAGCTCCTACAATGAGCAGTTCTTC.

This clonotype was counted many times. This sequence joins TRBV7-6 and TRBJ2-5; 8 bases agree with TRBD1. Germline lookup yields CDR1 SGHVS and CDR2 FNYEAQ. This CDR3 spans 16 amino acids. V dropped 3 bases and J dropped 1; count of bases not matched to a gene: 7. CDR3: CASSLEPGQAQETQYF. CDR3 coding DNA: TGTGCCAGCAGCTTGGAACCGGGACAGGCCCAAGAGACCCAGTACTTC.

This clonotype was found many times. The J gene is TRBJ2-7, the V gene TRBV4-3, with TRBD1 matching over 10 bases. The V and J ends lost 0 bases and 2 bases, in that order; junction bases with no gene match: 1. The length of the CDR3 is 15 residues. Germline values: CDR1 LGHNA, CDR2 YSLEER. The CDR3 DNA follows: TGCGCCAGCAGCCAAGAAGGACAGGGGGCCTACGAGCAGTACTTC. This translates into CASSQEGQGAYEQYF.

This clonotype was detected ten times or more. This sequence joins TRBV4-3 and TRBJ2-3; 10 bases map to TRBD2. Per the germline V gene, CDR1 is LGHNA and CDR2 is YSLEER. The junction had 1 base not matched to a gene; V was cut back by 1 base and J by 6 bases. CDR3 length equals 14 residues. Here the CDR3 reads CASSQAGLADTQYF. The CDR3 nucleotides are TGCGCCAGCAGCCAAGCGGGACTAGCGGATACGCAGTATTTT.

V and J are TRBV30 and TRBJ1-2; maybe TRBD1 (5 bases). CDR1 is GTSNPN, CDR2 SVGIG, per germline (reference sequence). This CDR3 is built from 11 residues. V shed 5 bases and J shed 8 bases, with 12 bases lying between them. CDR3 DNA: TGTGCCTGGTTTCAGGGATCGGGCTACACCTTC. Protein product: CAWFQGSGYTF. The whole variable domain, remainder taken from reference TRBV30 and TRBJ1-2, is SQTIHQWPATLVQPVGSPLSLECTVEGTSNPNLYWYRQAAGRGLQLLFYSVGIGQISSEVPQNLSASRPQDRQFILSSKKLLLSDSGFYLCAWFQGSGYTFGSGTRLTVV.

The rearrangement joins TRBV30 to TRBJ2-3; D is perhaps TRBD1 or TRBD2 (5 bases each). Germline assignment: CDR1 GTSNPN and CDR2 SVGIG (reference sequence). CDR3 length: 13 residues. The germline V and J ends were trimmed by 5 bases and 4 bases, with 13 bases remaining between them. CDR3 sequence (DNA): TGTGCCTGGGGTTTTAGAGGGGCAGATACGCAGTATTTT. Amino acid sequence: CAWGFRGADTQYF.

This clonotype has just a few counts. The V and J genes are TRBV5-1 and TRBJ2-1, with TRBD1 as a possible D gene (6 bases). V lost 3 bases, J lost 7 bases, and 17 bases lay in between. This CDR3 has 15 amino acids. Germline V gene lookup returns CDR1 SGHRS and CDR2 YFSETQ. The CDR3 DNA reads as TGCGCCAGCAGCTCGGGACAAGGAAGGGGAAATGAGCAGTTCTTC. Protein product: CASSSGQGRGNEQFF.

This clonotype was detected many times. The genes are TRBV7-9 and TRBJ2-7; 10 nucleotides agree with TRBD2. The germline gives CDR1 SEHNR, CDR2 FQNEAQ (reference sequence). The junction had 6 bases not matched to a gene; V was cut back by 4 bases and J by 3 bases. CDR3 length: 15 residues. This CDR3 reads CASSSQREGNYEQYF. CDR3 nucleotides: TGTGCCAGCAGCTCTCAGCGGGAGGGAAACTACGAGCAGTACTTC.

Concerning this clonotype itself: The junction differs from germline at one of its ends, possibly a read error. The chain employs TRBV20-1 and TRBJ2-1, with 10 bases fitting TRBD2. This CDR3 is 16 amino acids long. Germline V gives CDR1 DFQATT, CDR2 SNEGSKA (reference sequence). The CDR3 DNA reads as TGCTGTGCTAGAATGGCCGGGACTAGCGACTACAATGAGCAGTTCTTC. Translated, it gives CCARMAGTSDYNEQFF.